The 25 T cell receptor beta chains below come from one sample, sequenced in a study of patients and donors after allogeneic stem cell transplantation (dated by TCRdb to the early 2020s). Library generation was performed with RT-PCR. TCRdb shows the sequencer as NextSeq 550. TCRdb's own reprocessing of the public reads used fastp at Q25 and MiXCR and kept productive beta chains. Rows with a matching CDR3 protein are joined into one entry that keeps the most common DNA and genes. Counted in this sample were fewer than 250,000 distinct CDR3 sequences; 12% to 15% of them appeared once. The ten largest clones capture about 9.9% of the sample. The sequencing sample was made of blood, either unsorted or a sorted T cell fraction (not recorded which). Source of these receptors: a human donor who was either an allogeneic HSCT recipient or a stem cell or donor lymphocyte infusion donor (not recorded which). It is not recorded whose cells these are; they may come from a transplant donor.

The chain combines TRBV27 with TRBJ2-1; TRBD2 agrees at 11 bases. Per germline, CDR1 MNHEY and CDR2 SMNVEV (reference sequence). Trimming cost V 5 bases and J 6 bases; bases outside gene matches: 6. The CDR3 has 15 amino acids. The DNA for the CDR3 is TGTGCCAGCAGTAGGTTAGCGGGAGGGTTCAATGAGCAGTTCTTC. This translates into CASSRLAGGFNEQFF.

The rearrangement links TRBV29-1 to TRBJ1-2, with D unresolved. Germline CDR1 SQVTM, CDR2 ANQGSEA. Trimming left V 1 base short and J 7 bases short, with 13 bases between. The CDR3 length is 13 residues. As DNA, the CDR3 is TGCAGCGTTGAAGCGAACAGTGGGCTTGGCTACACCTTC. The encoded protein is CSVEANSGLGYTF.

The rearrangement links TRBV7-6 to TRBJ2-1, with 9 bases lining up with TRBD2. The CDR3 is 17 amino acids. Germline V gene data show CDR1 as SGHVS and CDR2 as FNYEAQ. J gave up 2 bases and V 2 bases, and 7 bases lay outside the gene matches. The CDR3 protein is CASSLLVAGGAYNEQFF. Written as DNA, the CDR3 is TGTGCCAGCAGCTTACTAGTGGCGGGGGGGGCCTACAATGAGCAGTTCTTC.

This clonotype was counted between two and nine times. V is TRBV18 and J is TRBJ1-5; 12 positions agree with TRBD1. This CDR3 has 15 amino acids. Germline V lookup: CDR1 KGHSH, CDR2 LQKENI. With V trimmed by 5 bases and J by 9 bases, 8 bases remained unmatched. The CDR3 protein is CASSSPGQGARPQHF. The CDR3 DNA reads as TGTGCCAGCTCATCTCCGGGACAGGGGGCGCGGCCCCAGCATTTT.

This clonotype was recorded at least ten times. The CDR3 is CASSQPGTSGYTSTDTQYF. DNA of the CDR3: TGTGCCAGCAGCCAACCCGGGACTAGCGGCTATACTAGCACAGATACGCAGTATTTT. This chain joins TRBV3-1 and TRBJ2-3, with TRBD2 identical over 11 bases. Germline CDR1 is LGHDT and CDR2 is YNNKEL (reference sequence). Trimming removed 2 bases from V and 0 bases from J; junction bases left unmatched: 10. The CDR3 is 19 residues long.

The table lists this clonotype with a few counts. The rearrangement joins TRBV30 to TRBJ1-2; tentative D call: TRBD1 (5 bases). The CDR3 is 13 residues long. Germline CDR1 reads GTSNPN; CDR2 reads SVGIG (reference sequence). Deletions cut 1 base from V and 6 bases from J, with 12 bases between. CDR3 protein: CAWSAWGADGYTF. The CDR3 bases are TGTGCCTGGAGTGCATGGGGCGCCGATGGCTACACCTTC.

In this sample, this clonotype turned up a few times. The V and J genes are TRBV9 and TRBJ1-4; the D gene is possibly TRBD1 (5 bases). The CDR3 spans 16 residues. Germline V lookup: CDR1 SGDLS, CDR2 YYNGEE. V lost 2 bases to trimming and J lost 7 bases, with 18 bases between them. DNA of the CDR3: TGTGCCAGCAGCGTGGGGGAGAGACGGACGGTTGAAAAACTGTTTTTT. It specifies CASSVGERRTVEKLFF.

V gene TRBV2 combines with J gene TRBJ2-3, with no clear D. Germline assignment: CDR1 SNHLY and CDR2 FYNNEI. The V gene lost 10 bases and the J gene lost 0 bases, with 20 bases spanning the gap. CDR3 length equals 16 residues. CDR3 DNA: TGTGCCACCCGGCGCCCTCCTCCCCGAAGCACAGATACGCAGTATTTT. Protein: CATRRPPPRSTDTQYF.

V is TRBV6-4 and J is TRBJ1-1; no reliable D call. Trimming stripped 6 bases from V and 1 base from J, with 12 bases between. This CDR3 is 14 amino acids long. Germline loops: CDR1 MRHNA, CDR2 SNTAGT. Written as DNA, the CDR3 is TGTGCCAGCAGACGGACGGACGGGAACACTGAAGCTTTCTTT. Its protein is CASRRTDGNTEAFF.

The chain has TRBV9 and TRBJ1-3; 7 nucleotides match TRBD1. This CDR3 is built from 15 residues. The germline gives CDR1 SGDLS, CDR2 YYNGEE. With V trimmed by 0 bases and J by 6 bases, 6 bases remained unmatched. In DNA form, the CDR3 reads TGTGCCAGCAGCGTAGCTGGGACAGTTCAAAACACCATATATTTT. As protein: CASSVAGTVQNTIYF.

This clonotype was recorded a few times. CDR3 residues: CASSLVASGKETQYF. The DNA for the CDR3 is TGTGCCAGCAGCTTAGTGGCTAGCGGGAAAGAGACCCAGTACTTC. V and J are TRBV7-2 and TRBJ2-5; 9 bases fit TRBD2. Germline V CDR1 and CDR2: SGHTA, FQGNSA. The CDR3 sequence is 15 residues long. J was trimmed by 3 bases and V by 1 base; bases with no gene match: 3.

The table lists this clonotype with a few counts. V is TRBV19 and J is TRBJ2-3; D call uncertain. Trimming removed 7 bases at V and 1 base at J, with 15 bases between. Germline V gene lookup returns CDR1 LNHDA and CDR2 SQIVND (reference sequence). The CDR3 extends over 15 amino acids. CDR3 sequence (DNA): TGTGCCAGTACCAAAGAAGATGGGGGCACAGATACGCAGTATTTT. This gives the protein CASTKEDGGTDTQYF.

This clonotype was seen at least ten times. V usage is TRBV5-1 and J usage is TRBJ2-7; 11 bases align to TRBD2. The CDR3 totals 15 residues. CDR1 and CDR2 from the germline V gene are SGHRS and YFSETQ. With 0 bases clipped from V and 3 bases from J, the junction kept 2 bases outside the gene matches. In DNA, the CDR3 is TGCGCCAGCAGCTTGGATGGGACTAGCGGCTACGAGCAGTACTTC. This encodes CASSLDGTSGYEQYF. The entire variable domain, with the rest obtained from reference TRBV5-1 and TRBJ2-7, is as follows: KAGVTQTPRYLIKTRGQQVTLSCSPISGHRSVSWYQQTPGQGLQFLFEYFSETQRNKGNFPGRFSGRQFSNSRSEMNVSTLELGDSALYLCASSLDGTSGYEQYFGPGTRLTVT.

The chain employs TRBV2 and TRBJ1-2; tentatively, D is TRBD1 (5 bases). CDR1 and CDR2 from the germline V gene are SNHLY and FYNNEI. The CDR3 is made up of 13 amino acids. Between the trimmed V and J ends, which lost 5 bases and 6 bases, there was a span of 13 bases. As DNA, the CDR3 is TGTGCCAGCAGTTACAGACAGAGCAATGGCTACACCTTC. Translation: CASSYRQSNGYTF.

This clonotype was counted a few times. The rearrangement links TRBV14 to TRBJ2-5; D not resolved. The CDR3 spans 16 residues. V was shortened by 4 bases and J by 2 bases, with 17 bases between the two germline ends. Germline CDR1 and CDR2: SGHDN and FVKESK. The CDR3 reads CASSRELGPPQETQYF. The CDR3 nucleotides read TGTGCCAGCAGCCGCGAGCTGGGTCCTCCGCAAGAGACCCAGTACTTC.

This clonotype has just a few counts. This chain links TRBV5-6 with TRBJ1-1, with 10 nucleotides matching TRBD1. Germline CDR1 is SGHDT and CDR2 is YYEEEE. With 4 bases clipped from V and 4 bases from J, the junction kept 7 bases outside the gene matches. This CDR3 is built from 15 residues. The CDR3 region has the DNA TGTGCCAGCAGCCGACAGGGGGCGAGGAGCACTGAAGCTTTCTTT. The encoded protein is CASSRQGARSTEAFF.

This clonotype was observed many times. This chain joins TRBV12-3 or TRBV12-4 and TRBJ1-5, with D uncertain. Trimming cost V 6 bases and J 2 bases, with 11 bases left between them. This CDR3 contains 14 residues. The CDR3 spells CASRASRGNQPQHF. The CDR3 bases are TGTGCCAGCAGGGCCTCCCGGGGCAATCAGCCCCAGCATTTT.

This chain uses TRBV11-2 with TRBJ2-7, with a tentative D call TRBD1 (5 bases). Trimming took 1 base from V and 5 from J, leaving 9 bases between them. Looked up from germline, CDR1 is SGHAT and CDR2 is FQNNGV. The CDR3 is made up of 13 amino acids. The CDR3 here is CASSLGRVDEQYF. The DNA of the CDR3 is TGTGCCAGCAGCTTAGGCAGGGTTGACGAGCAGTACTTC.

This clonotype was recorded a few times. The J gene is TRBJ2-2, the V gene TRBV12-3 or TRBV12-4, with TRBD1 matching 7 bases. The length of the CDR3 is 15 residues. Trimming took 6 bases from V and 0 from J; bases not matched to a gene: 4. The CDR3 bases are TGTGCCAGCAGAAAAGGGACAGCGAACACCGGGGAGCTGTTTTTT. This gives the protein CASRKGTANTGELFF.

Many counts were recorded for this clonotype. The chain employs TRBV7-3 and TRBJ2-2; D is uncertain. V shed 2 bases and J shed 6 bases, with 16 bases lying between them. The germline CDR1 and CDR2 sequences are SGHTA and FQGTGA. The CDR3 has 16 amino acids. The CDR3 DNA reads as TGTGCCAGCAGCTTAGCCGCAGCTGGAAAGGCCGGGGAGCTGTTTTTT. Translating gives CASSLAAAGKAGELFF.

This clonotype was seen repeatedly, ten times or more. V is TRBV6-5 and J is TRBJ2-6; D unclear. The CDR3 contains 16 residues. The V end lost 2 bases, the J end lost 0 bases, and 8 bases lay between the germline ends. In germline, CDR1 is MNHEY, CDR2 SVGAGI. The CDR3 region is CASSYAPDSGANVLTF. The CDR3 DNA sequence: TGTGCCAGCAGTTACGCACCGGACTCTGGGGCCAACGTCCTGACTTTC.

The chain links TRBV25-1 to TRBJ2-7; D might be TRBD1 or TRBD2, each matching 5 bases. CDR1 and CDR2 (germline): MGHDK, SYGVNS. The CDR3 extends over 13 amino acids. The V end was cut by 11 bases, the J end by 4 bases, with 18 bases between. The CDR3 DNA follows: TGTGCCTCCCTGGTGGGGGTAGCGTACGAGCAGTACTTC. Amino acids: CASLVGVAYEQYF.

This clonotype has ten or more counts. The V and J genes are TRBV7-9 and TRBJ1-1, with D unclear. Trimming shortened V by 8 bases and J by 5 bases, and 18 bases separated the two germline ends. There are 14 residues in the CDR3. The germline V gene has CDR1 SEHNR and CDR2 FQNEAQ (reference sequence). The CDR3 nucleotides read TGTGCCAGCCCCCTTAGTTCCCCGGAGACTGAAGCTTTCTTT. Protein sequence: CASPLSSPETEAFF.

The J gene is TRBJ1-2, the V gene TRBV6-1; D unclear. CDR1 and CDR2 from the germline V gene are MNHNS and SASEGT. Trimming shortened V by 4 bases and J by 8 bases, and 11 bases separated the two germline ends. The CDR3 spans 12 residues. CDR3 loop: CASSANKLGYTF. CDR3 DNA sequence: TGTGCCAGCAGTGCCAACAAGCTCGGCTACACCTTC.

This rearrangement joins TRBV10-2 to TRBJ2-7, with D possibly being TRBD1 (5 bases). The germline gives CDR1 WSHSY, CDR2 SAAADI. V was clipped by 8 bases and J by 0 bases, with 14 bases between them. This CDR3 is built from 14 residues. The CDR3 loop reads CASWGVPLSYEQYF. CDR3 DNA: TGCGCCAGCTGGGGCGTGCCTCTCTCCTACGAGCAGTACTTC.